This T cell receptor beta chain stems from a study of beta chain features in type 1 diabetes. Whole-study findings and limits: HLA influence on TCRB rearrangement stayed unresolved here. The study found moderately but significantly shorter TCRB CDR3s in all four CD4+ subsets of Type 1 diabetes patients.

The sample holds a few counts of this clone. Antigen: not known. Trimming shortened V by 5 bases and J by 2 bases, and 13 bases separated the two germline ends. Germline V lookup: CDR1 SGHDN, CDR2 FVKESK. There are 14 residues in the CDR3. Isolated RNA was reverse transcribed in full, so expressed TCRB transcripts were sequenced. Repertoires were generated with immunoSEQ multiplex PCR, while TCRdb's copy carries only in-frame clones and drops some. This sample carries 240,000 or so clones, more than 11% of them seen once, and the ten largest clones take almost 0.02%. V gene TRBV14 combines with J gene TRBJ2-7, with D perhaps matching TRBD2 (5 bases). Sequences were obtained from naive CD4+ T cells from blood. The clonotype comes from a man aged 30 to 45 with type 1 diabetes. The CDR3 region is CASSFSGSPYEQYF. DNA of the CDR3: TGTGCCAGCAGCTTTTCGGGATCCCCCTACGAGCAGTACTTC.